This T cell receptor (beta chain) was observed in a study of response to subunit inactivated influenza vaccine. Trimming removed 5 bases from V and 2 bases from J; junction bases left unmatched: 9. The CDR3 extends over 15 amino acids. From germline, CDR1 is SGHTA and CDR2 FQGNSA. TCRdb passed the RT-PCR reads through MiXCR, listing each CDR3 protein once. Of about 570,000 distinct CDR3 sequences in the sample, roughly 10% are singletons; the top ten hold approximately 11%. These data were also reused for a study on T cells expressing NK-cell markers. That work states: 5'RACE template switching with UMIs generated TCR beta cDNA.

This rearrangement joins TRBV7-2 to TRBJ2-7, with 7 positions matching TRBD1. The TCR was taken from a man aged 50-59 years who received an inactivated influenza vaccine. Specimen: PBMCs from blood, collected on the day of vaccination. The CDR3 protein is CASSKVQGTTYEQYF. CDR3 DNA: TGTGCCAGCAGCAAAGTACAGGGGACAACCTACGAGCAGTACTTC. The complete variable domain, with remaining parts taken from reference TRBV7-2 and TRBJ2-7, reads GAGVSQSPSNKVTEKGKDVELRCDPISGHTALYWYRQSLGQGLEFLIYFQGNSAPDKSGLPSDRFSAERTGGSVSTLTIQRTQQEDSAVYLCASSKVQGTTYEQYFGPGTRLTVT.